This TCR beta chain appears in the sequencing data of a study of blood T cell repertoires in COVID-19. The CDR3 runs to 16 residues. Germline loops: CDR1 SGHRS, CDR2 YFSETQ. V was clipped by 1 base and J by 5 bases, with 18 bases between them. The assay was immunoSEQ multiplex PCR, and TCRdb's table has in-frame clones only and misses some. The sample consists of over 100,000 clones, around 82% of them appearing once. The chain combines TRBV5-1 with TRBJ1-2; no clear D gene. Sequencing was done on a sample of peripheral blood. The TCR originated in a woman between 45 and 65 years old with acute or convalescent COVID-19. The CDR3 bases are TGCGCCAGCAGCTTGAATGGAGACCTTACTTCTTATGGCTACACCTTC. As protein: CASSLNGDLTSYGYTF.